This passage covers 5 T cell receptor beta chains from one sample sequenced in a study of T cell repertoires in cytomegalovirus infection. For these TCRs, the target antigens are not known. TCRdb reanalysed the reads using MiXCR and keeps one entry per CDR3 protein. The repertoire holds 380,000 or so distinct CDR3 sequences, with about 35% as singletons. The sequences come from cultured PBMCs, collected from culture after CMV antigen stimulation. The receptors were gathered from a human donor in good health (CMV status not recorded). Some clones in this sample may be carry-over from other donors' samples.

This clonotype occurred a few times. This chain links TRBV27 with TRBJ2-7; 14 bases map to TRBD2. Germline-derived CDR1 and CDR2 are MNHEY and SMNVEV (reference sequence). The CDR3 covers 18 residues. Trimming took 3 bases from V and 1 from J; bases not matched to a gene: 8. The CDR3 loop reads CASSFLGLAGAGSYEQYF. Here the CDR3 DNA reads TGTGCCAGCAGTTTCTTGGGACTAGCGGGAGCAGGATCCTACGAGCAGTACTTC.

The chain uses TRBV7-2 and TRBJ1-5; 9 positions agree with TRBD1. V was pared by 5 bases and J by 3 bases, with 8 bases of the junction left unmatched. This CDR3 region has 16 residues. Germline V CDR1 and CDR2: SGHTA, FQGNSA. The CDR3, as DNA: TGTGCCAGCAGCCAACGGGACAGGGCCGCCAATCAGCCCCAGCATTTT. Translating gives CASSQRDRAANQPQHF.

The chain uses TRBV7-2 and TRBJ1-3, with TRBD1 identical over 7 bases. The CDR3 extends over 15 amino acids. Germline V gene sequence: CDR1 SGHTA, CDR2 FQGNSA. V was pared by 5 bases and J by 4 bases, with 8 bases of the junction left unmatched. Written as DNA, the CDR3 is TGTGCCAGCAGCCCCACAGGGGTATCAGGAAACACCATATATTTT. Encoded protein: CASSPTGVSGNTIYF. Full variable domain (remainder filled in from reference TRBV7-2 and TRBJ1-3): GAGVSQSPSNKVTEKGKDVELRCDPISGHTALYWYRQSLGQGLEFLIYFQGNSAPDKSGLPSDRFSAERTGGSVSTLTIQRTQQEDSAVYLCASSPTGVSGNTIYFGEGSWLTVV.

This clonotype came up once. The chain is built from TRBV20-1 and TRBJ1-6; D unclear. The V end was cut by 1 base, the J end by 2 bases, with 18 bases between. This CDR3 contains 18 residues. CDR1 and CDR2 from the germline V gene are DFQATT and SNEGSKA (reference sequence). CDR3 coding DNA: TGCAGTGCTAGAGCTGGACCAACCGCCTCCACCTATAATTCACCCCTCCACTTT. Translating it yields CSARAGPTASTYNSPLHF.

DNA for the CDR3: TGTGCCAGCAGCTTGAATTTCGATACTGAAGCTTTCTTT. The encoded protein is CASSLNFDTEAFF. The chain is built from TRBV5-8 and TRBJ1-1; unclear D gene. The V end was cut by 1 base, the J end by 5 bases, with 9 bases between. This CDR3 is built from 13 residues. Germline V gene data show CDR1 as SGHTS and CDR2 as YDEGEE.